One T cell receptor (beta chain) is described in this entry. This sample is part of a study of T cell changes during pregnancy in multiple sclerosis. The data were produced by immunoSEQ multiplex PCR, yet TCRdb's version contains in-frame clones alone and is incomplete. The repertoire has about 42,000 clones, about 96% of them found once; the top ten carry roughly 0.8%. Germline lookup yields CDR1 SGHRS and CDR2 YFSETQ. CDR3 length equals 16 residues. V shed 4 bases and J shed 2 bases, with 19 bases lying between them. The sequencing used peripheral blood, collected in the second trimester of pregnancy. The chain links TRBV5-1 to TRBJ2-7; D might be TRBD1 (5 bases). This receptor was taken from a female donor with multiple sclerosis, enrolled in a pregnancy study. The CDR3 DNA follows: TGCGCCAGCAGCCGGATGACAGAGGCCCCAGCCTACGAGCAGTACTTC. Residues: CASSRMTEAPAYEQYF.